The 12 T cell receptor beta chains reported below all come from one sample, sequenced in a study of memory CD8 T cells in hepatitis C reinfection. Time point meaning: peak reinfection, 3 to 8 weeks after reinfection detection. TCR sequencing was done directly ex vivo on sorted cells, without expansion in vitro. Generated by immunoSEQ multiplex PCR, the TCRdb table keeps only in-frame clones and is missing some. The table lists 44,000 or so clones, 88% of them singletons, with 1% to 1.5% in the top ten. The material sequenced was naive CD8+ T cells sorted from blood. Source of these receptors: a man aged 18 to 29 with hepatitis C virus infection.

The CDR3 sequence: CASSSGIGYQYQPQHF. The CDR3 DNA is TGTGCCAGCAGCTCGGGGATAGGGTATCAGTATCAGCCCCAGCATTTT. This chain links TRBV7-8 with TRBJ1-5; D is ambiguous. Germline V gene sequence: CDR1 SGHVS, CDR2 FQNEAQ. The CDR3 runs to 16 residues. V was shortened by 4 bases and J by 5 bases, with 18 bases between the two germline ends.

This chain joins TRBV6-1 and TRBJ2-1; maybe TRBD1 (5 bases). The CDR3 length is 15 residues. CDR1 MNHNS and CDR2 SASEGT come from the germline V gene. The V gene lost 1 base and the J gene lost 6 bases, with 13 bases spanning the gap. CDR3 DNA: TGTGCCAGCAGTGAAGACACAGGTCAGTTCAATGAGCAGTTCTTC. Translating gives CASSEDTGQFNEQFF.

V gene TRBV2 combines with J gene TRBJ2-3; D gene ambiguous. The CDR3 runs to 10 residues. The V end lost 10 bases, the J end lost 5 bases, and 7 bases lay between the germline ends. Germline assignment: CDR1 SNHLY and CDR2 FYNNEI. CDR3 protein: CAIQLDTQYF. The CDR3 DNA reads as TGTGCCATTCAACTAGATACGCAGTATTTT.

The chain carries TRBV30 and TRBJ1-1, with TRBD1 matching 7 bases. V gave up 5 bases and J gave up 0 bases; unmatched junction bases: 3. The CDR3 is 13 residues long. The germline gives CDR1 GTSNPN, CDR2 SVGIG (reference sequence). The CDR3 DNA sequence: TGTGCCTGGGACAGGGTTTTGAACACTGAAGCTTTCTTT. It translates to CAWDRVLNTEAFF. The variable domain in full, completed from reference TRBV30 and TRBJ1-1, reads SQTIHQWPATLVQPVGSPLSLECTVEGTSNPNLYWYRQAAGRGLQLLFYSVGIGQISSEVPQNLSASRPQDRQFILSSKKLLLSDSGFYLCAWDRVLNTEAFFGQGTRLTVV.

The chain uses TRBV9 and TRBJ1-2; perhaps TRBD1 as D (5 bases). CDR3 length: 14 amino acids. The germline gives CDR1 SGDLS, CDR2 YYNGEE. V was cut by 0 bases and J by 5 bases, with 11 bases left in between. This chain's CDR3 is CASSVDGGVYGYTF. The DNA for the CDR3 is TGTGCCAGCAGCGTAGACGGGGGGGTATATGGCTACACCTTC.

The gene calls are TRBV13 and TRBJ2-5; possible D gene TRBD2, 5 bases. In germline, CDR1 is PRHDT, CDR2 FYEKMQ (reference sequence). The length of the CDR3 is 15 residues. V lost 5 bases and J lost 1, with 14 bases in between. The CDR3 DNA follows: TGTGCCAGCAGCCCGCGGGCGGGTGTCCAAGAGACCCAGTACTTC. Translated: CASSPRAGVQETQYF. The whole variable domain, remainder taken from reference TRBV13 and TRBJ2-5, is AAGVIQSPRHLIKEKRETATLKCYPIPRHDTVYWYQQGPGQDPQFLISFYEKMQSDKGSIPDRFSAQQFSDYHSELNMSSLELGDSALYFCASSPRAGVQETQYFGPGTRLLVL.

This chain links TRBV11-2 with TRBJ1-3; D might be TRBD1 (6 bases). CDR3 length: 15 amino acids. Looked up from germline, CDR1 is SGHAT and CDR2 is FQNNGV. Trimming stripped 5 bases from V and 4 bases from J, with 15 bases between. The CDR3 bases are TGTGCCAGCAGCGGAAAGGGGGAAATGGGAAACACCATATATTTT. This codes for CASSGKGEMGNTIYF.

V gene TRBV11-2 combines with J gene TRBJ2-7, with D perhaps matching TRBD2 (5 bases). Germline CDR1 is SGHAT and CDR2 is FQNNGV. The germline V and J ends were trimmed by 0 bases and 4 bases, with 13 bases remaining between them. The CDR3 is 15 residues long. CDR3 coding DNA: TGTGCCAGCAGCTTAGATCGGGGAAATAGGTACGAGCAGTACTTC. Translation gives CASSLDRGNRYEQYF. The complete variable domain, with remaining parts taken from reference TRBV11-2 and TRBJ2-7, reads EAGVAQSPRYKIIEKRQSVAFWCNPISGHATLYWYQQILGQGPKLLIQFQNNGVVDDSQLPKDRFSAERLKGVDSTLKIQPAKLEDSAVYLCASSLDRGNRYEQYFGPGTRLTVT.

The J gene is TRBJ1-1, the V gene TRBV27, with 7 bases identical to TRBD1. Unmatched junction bases numbered 9, after V lost 6 bases and J lost 5 bases. CDR1 MNHEY and CDR2 SMNVEV come from the germline V gene (reference sequence). There are 14 residues in the CDR3. The CDR3 reads CASSWAGGFTEAFF. The CDR3 DNA follows: TGTGCCAGCAGCTGGGCAGGGGGTTTTACTGAAGCTTTCTTT.

The chain is built from TRBV7-8 and TRBJ1-5, with TRBD1 matching over 7 bases. The V gene end was trimmed by 5 bases and the J gene end by 5 bases; junction bases not matched to a gene: 6. The CDR3 length is 14 residues. Germline CDR1 reads SGHVS; CDR2 reads FQNEAQ. CDR3 coding DNA: TGTGCCAGCAGCCTACAGGGGTCCCATCAGCCCCAGCATTTT. It encodes CASSLQGSHQPQHF.

This chain links TRBV10-3 with TRBJ2-1; 10 positions agree with TRBD2. Germline V lookup: CDR1 ENHRY, CDR2 SYGVKD. Trimming at V came to 6 bases and at J to 6 bases, leaving 5 bases not matched to a gene. CDR3 length: 14 residues. The CDR3 loop reads CAISQAGGINEQFF. CDR3 bases: TGTGCCATCAGCCAAGCGGGGGGGATCAATGAGCAGTTCTTC.

The V call is TRBV2, the J call TRBJ2-7; 10 nucleotides agree with TRBD2. CDR1 is SNHLY, CDR2 FYNNEI, per germline. Trimming at V came to 0 bases and at J to 1 base, leaving 3 bases not matched to a gene. The CDR3 length is 16 residues. The DNA for the CDR3 is TGTGCCAGCAGTGAAGCAATGACTAGCGGGTCCTACGAGCAGTACTTC. Its protein is CASSEAMTSGSYEQYF.